This entry concerns a single T cell receptor beta chain. These data originate in a study of T cell changes during pregnancy in multiple sclerosis. Produced via immunoSEQ multiplex PCR; TCRdb's table is partial and in-frame only. Of 35,000 to 45,000 clones listed, 90% are singletons. Germline-derived CDR1 and CDR2 are MNHEY and SMNVEV (reference sequence). J lost 2 bases, V lost 3 bases, and 3 bases had no gene match. This CDR3 spans 14 amino acids. This TCR came from a female donor in good health, enrolled as a control in a pregnancy study. The gene calls are TRBV27 and TRBJ1-2; 7 bases align to TRBD1. Here the sequenced sample was peripheral blood, taken in the second trimester of pregnancy. CDR3 in amino acids: CASSFKGANYGYTF. CDR3 in DNA: TGTGCCAGCAGTTTCAAGGGGGCCAACTATGGCTACACCTTC.